These 20 T cell receptor beta chains came from one sample sequenced in a study of tumor-infiltrating lymphocytes in primary liver carcinoma. The 20-30 mg bulk tissue piece was not sorted before simultaneous RNA and DNA extraction. Total RNA amounting to roughly 480 ng was the source from which TCR beta cDNA was made with a constant-region primer. Generation of the TCR beta libraries relied on three nested multiplex PCR rounds using slightly modified ARM-PCR. The study ran its first two PCR rounds for approximately 11 cycles each, using TRBV1-TRBV30 forward primers and a C-beta reverse primer. A single record per CDR3 protein comes from TCRdb applying MiXCR to the multiplex PCR reads. The sample carries around 37,000 distinct CDR3 sequences, roughly 74% recorded once. The sample consisted of tumor-adjacent normal liver tissue. These receptors were taken from a middle-aged man with primary liver carcinoma and hepatitis B virus infection.

Comment on this clonotype: The CDR3 end shows no conserved phenylalanine or tryptophan, and so a read error is likely. The limits of the CDR3 on the DNA are not certain, so only TCRdb's listed CDR3 is given. This chain joins TRBV29-1 and TRBJ2-5; the tabulated D call, TRBD1, remains unverified against the DNA. Germline CDR1 reads SQVTM; CDR2 reads ANQGSEA. From its first to its last residue, the CDR3 has 14 amino acids. CDR3 protein: CSVEDGTSQGTQHS.

This clonotype was detected once. Compared with germline, one end of the junction differs, possibly owing to a read error. The rearrangement uses TRBV11-2 and TRBJ2-7, with D perhaps TRBD1 (5 bases). TRBJ2-1 matches the DNA end more closely, so the J call is doubtful. This CDR3 comprises 14 residues. Germline CDR1 reads SGHAT; CDR2 reads FQNNGV. CDR3 nucleotides: TGCGCAAGCAGCTCTAACAGGAACTCCTACGAGCAGTTCTTC. Amino acid sequence: CASSSNRNSYEQFF.

The rearrangement uses TRBV6-5 and TRBJ2-7; the D gene is possibly TRBD2 (6 bases). CDR1 is MNHEY and CDR2 is SVGAGI in the germline V gene. The CDR3 extends over 16 amino acids. V lost 0 bases and J lost 5, with 17 bases in between. The CDR3 DNA reads as TGTGCCAGCAGTTACTCCCTCGTAGGGGAGGCCCACGAGCAGTACTTC. As protein: CASSYSLVGEAHEQYF.

A word on this clonotype: This may come from a read error, since a much larger clone is one base off. J is TRBJ2-1 and V is TRBV5-1, with 12 bases lining up with TRBD2. With V trimmed by 6 bases and J by 4 bases, 2 bases remained unmatched. CDR1 is SGHRS and CDR2 is YFSETQ in the germline V gene. The CDR3 consists of 14 residues. CDR3 protein: CASNTSGGYNEQFF. For the CDR3, the DNA is TGCGCCAGCAACACTAGCGGGGGGTACAATGAGCAGTTCTTC.

This clonotype was recorded only once. One end of the junction is discordant with germline, which a read error may explain. The rearrangement joins TRBV6-6 to TRBJ2-5; D is perhaps TRBD1 (5 bases). The CDR3 covers 13 residues. The germline V gene has CDR1 MNHNY and CDR2 SVGAGI (reference sequence). For the CDR3, the DNA is TGTGCCAGTAGTTACCAGGGCAGGGAGACCCAGTACTTC. It translates to CASSYQGRETQYF.

This chain connects TRBV7-9 to TRBJ2-7, with TRBD2 identical over 10 bases. The germline CDR1 and CDR2 sequences are SEHNR and FQNEAQ (reference sequence). The CDR3 is 20 residues long. V was pared by 4 bases and J by 13 bases, with 31 bases of the junction left unmatched. CDR3 coding DNA: TGTGCCAGCAGCTCTCTTAAACTAGCGGGGAAGAAAATTGTCAGTGGCGAACAATACTTC. Translating gives CASSSLKLAGKKIVSGEQYF.

This clonotype has at least ten counts. This chain connects TRBV7-9 to TRBJ2-1; 14 bases fit TRBD2. Germline CDR1 and CDR2: SEHNR and FQNEAQ (reference sequence). This CDR3 is 18 amino acids long. The J segment lost 0 bases and the V segment lost 5 bases, leaving 6 bases of the junction unmatched. In DNA, the CDR3 is TGTGCCAGCAGCCCCGGGACTAGCGGGGGAAGCTCCTACAATGAGCAGTTCTTC. Its translation is CASSPGTSGGSSYNEQFF. Supplemented by reference TRBV7-9 and TRBJ2-1, the full variable domain reads DTGVSQNPRHKITKRGQNVTFRCDPISEHNRLYWYRQTLGQGPEFLTYFQNEAQLEKSRLLSDRFSAERPKGSFSTLEIQRTEQGDSAMYLCASSPGTSGGSSYNEQFFGPGTRLTVL.

On this clonotype: The germline gene is not matched at one end of the junction; a read error may be the cause. J is TRBJ2-4 and V is TRBV29-1, with D maybe TRBD2 (5 bases). Germline loops: CDR1 SQVTM, CDR2 ANQGSEA. This CDR3 has 15 amino acids. For the CDR3, the DNA is TGCAGTGTTGTCGTAGGAGGCAAGGGCAAAAACATTCAGTACTTC. Its protein is CSVVVGGKGKNIQYF.

This clonotype was counted many times. The J gene is TRBJ2-2, the V gene TRBV7-2; no clear D gene. V was shortened by 4 bases and J by 5 bases, with 8 bases between the two germline ends. The germline CDR1 and CDR2 sequences are SGHTA and FQGNSA. This CDR3 contains 13 residues. CDR3 bases: TGTGCCAGCAGCTCCCAACTGACCGGGGAGCTGTTTTTT. Amino acids: CASSSQLTGELFF.

This clonotype has a single count. The CDR3 carries no conserved terminal phenylalanine or tryptophan, so it likely arises from a read error. The DNA is omitted, as the CDR3 cannot be located on it reliably, and the CDR3 follows TCRdb's listing. This sequence joins TRBV28 and TRBJ1-6. Germline V gene data show CDR1 as MDHEN and CDR2 as SYDVKM. The CDR3 comprises 15 residues, both ends counted. CDR3 sequence reads: CASSQWTDYNSPFHY.

V is TRBV20-1 and J is TRBJ1-4, with no clear D. V was trimmed by 0 bases and J by 8 bases, leaving 10 bases between them. In germline, CDR1 is DFQATT, CDR2 SNEGSKA (reference sequence). The CDR3 totals 13 residues. The CDR3, as DNA: TGCAGTGCTAGAGATACTTTGTCAGAAAAACTGTTTTTT. Its protein is CSARDTLSEKLFF.

This clonotype has a single count. CDR3 in amino acids: CNVGDLPVWEQFF. DNA of the CDR3: TGCAACGTAGGGGACTTACCTGTCTGGGAGCAGTTCTTC. The genes are TRBV29-1 and TRBJ2-7; a weak D match, TRBD2 (6 bases). With the DNA end fitting TRBJ2-1 better, the J assignment may be wrong. From germline, CDR1 is SQVTM and CDR2 ANQGSEA. The CDR3 is 13 residues long.

As for this clonotype: A junction end diverges from the germline sequence, so it may reflect a read error. The J gene is TRBJ2-2, the V gene TRBV6-5; D is uncertain. Per germline, CDR1 MNHEY and CDR2 SVGAGI. This CDR3 region has 15 residues. Here the CDR3 reads CGSSYSSASRGELFF. CDR3 bases: TGTGGCAGCAGTTACTCGTCGGCTTCCAGGGGGGAGCTGTTTTTT.

A note on this clonotype: A much larger clonotype is one base distant, so this may be a read error. The chain has TRBV2 and TRBJ2-3; TRBD2 is a possible D gene (5 bases). The CDR3 totals 14 residues. V lost 3 bases and J lost 4, with 11 bases in between. CDR1 is SNHLY and CDR2 is FYNNEI in the germline V gene. This CDR3 reads CASSDRERADTQYF. In DNA form, the CDR3 reads TGTGCCAGCAGTGATAGGGAGAGGGCAGATACGCAGTATTTT.

This clonotype occurred once. The CDR3 does not end in the conserved phenylalanine or tryptophan, so this is likely a read error. V is TRBV29-1 and J is TRBJ2-1; D is unclear. Looked up from germline, CDR1 is SQVTM and CDR2 is ANQGSEA. V shed 1 base and J shed 1 base, with 11 bases lying between them. The CDR3 spans 15 residues. Written as DNA, the CDR3 is TGCAGCGTTGAAGTTGTGAATAGTTCCTACAATGAGCAGTTCTTA. Its protein product is CSVEVVNSSYNEQFL.

Turning to this clonotype: Relative to the germline gene, one junction end is altered; a read error may explain this. The J gene is TRBJ1-5, the V gene TRBV11-3; D remains ambiguous. Germline loops: CDR1 SGHNT, CDR2 YENEEA. The CDR3 consists of 15 residues. For the CDR3, the DNA is TGCGCCAGCAGCTTAGATCAGGTGGTGGCTCAGCCCCAGCATTTT. Translation gives CASSLDQVVAQPQHF.

The chain has TRBV6-2 or TRBV6-3 and TRBJ2-7; tentatively, D is TRBD2 (5 bases). Looked up from germline, CDR1 is MNHEY and CDR2 is SVGEGT. V gave up 2 bases and J gave up 13 bases, with 27 bases separating them. The CDR3 is made up of 16 amino acids. The chain's CDR3 is CASSYGITGSVYVQYF. The CDR3 DNA reads as TGTGCCAGCAGTTACGGAATAACGGGGAGTGTATACGTGCAATACTTC.

Points on this clonotype: A junction boundary mismatches the germline segment, possibly from a read error. The V call is TRBV5-4, the J call TRBJ1-6, with 9 nucleotides matching TRBD1. Germline V gene lookup returns CDR1 SGHNT and CDR2 YYREEE (reference sequence). The CDR3 sequence is 12 residues long. CDR3 loop: CTSTGQGSPLRF. DNA of the CDR3: TGTACCAGCACCGGACAGGGGTCACCCCTCCGCTTT.

A remark on this clonotype: Because the CDR3 is missing its conserved closing phenylalanine or tryptophan, this is likely a read error. For the CDR3, the DNA is TGTGCCAGCAGCCATACAGGGGGAGGAGGCAACTATGGCTACACCTCC. This sequence encodes CASSHTGGGGNYGYTS. The chain uses TRBV7-9 and TRBJ1-2; 8 bases map to TRBD1. Trimming at V came to 5 bases and at J to 2 bases, leaving 10 bases not matched to a gene. Germline V gene sequence: CDR1 SEHNR, CDR2 FQNEAQ (reference sequence). This CDR3 has 16 residues.

Remarks on this clonotype: The conserved closing phenylalanine or tryptophan is absent in this CDR3, likely reflecting a read error. The rearrangement links TRBV5-1 to TRBJ2-3; D remains ambiguous. Germline-derived CDR1 and CDR2 are SGHRS and YFSETQ. This CDR3 has 16 amino acids. The CDR3 DNA reads as TGCACCAGCAGCTTGAGGACGGGCGGCAGCACAGATACGCAGTATTCT. Translating it yields CTSSLRTGGSTDTQYS.